The clone carrying this T cell receptor (beta chain) was seen only once. Its matching antigen is unknown. Germline trimming cut 5 bases from V and 2 bases from J; bases unmatched to any gene: 7. There are 15 residues in the CDR3. Germline V gene sequence: CDR1 SEHNR, CDR2 FQNEAQ (reference sequence). The method was immunoSEQ multiplex PCR; TCRdb's version includes in-frame clones alone and lacks a portion of them. Counted here are over a million clones, under 80% occurring once; the ten biggest clones make up 1.4% to 1.5%. This entry comes from a study of shared clonotypes between healthy human individuals. Whole-study findings and limits: Measured sharing among donors was expected to vary with sequencing depth.

This receptor was identified in a young man in good health. The J gene is TRBJ1-2, the V gene TRBV7-9, with 8 positions matching TRBD1. Sequences were obtained from memory CD4+ T cells sorted from blood. The subset here: CD45RA-negative fraction. The CDR3 is CASSLNRDRNYGYTF. DNA of the CDR3: TGTGCCAGCAGCCTAAACCGGGACAGGAACTATGGCTACACCTTC.